This T cell receptor (beta chain) was profiled in a study of T cells after yellow fever vaccination. 5'RACE template switching produced TCR cDNA carrying a universal primer site and UMIs. TCRdb redid the calling of the 5' RACE reads with MiXCR, one entry per CDR3 protein. This table holds 300,000 to 400,000 distinct CDR3 sequences, less than 9.5% found once. Per the germline V gene, CDR1 is SGHTA and CDR2 is FQGNSA. The J segment lost 3 bases and the V segment lost 6 bases, leaving 9 bases of the junction unmatched. CDR3 length equals 15 residues. General study findings and limits: There was a small share of clonotypes that showed up in both the CD4 and CD8 compartments. Abundant contaminating clonotypes from the bulk population could appear in FACS-sorted repertoires.

In its sample, this clonotype was seen many times. Its target is not known. This TCR was sampled from a man in his late teens or twenties who received the YFV17D yellow fever vaccine. V gene TRBV7-2 combines with J gene TRBJ1-2; 8 nucleotides agree with TRBD1. The source was PBMCs, collected around 45 days after the first yellow fever vaccination. The chain's CDR3 is CASSRHQGADYGYTF. CDR3 nucleotide sequence: TGTGCCAGCAGTCGTCATCAGGGGGCGGACTATGGCTACACCTTC.